These 10 T cell receptor beta chains were sequenced from one sample in a study of T cells in Graves' hyperthyroidism and ophthalmopathy (dated by TCRdb to between 2017 and 2020). Receptor amplification or capture employed multiplex PCR. Sequencing was carried out with an Illumina HiSeq 2000. The TCR beta CDR3 regions were amplified from the RNA transcripts. A first-round RT-PCR of the TCR CDR3 used the HTBI primer set with the Qiagen OneStep RT-PCR kit. TCRdb reworked the public reads: Q25 trimming with fastp, MiXCR clone assembly, productive beta chains retained. Duplicate CDR3 protein sequences are folded into a single record with the most common DNA and genes. The sample records roughly 380,000 distinct CDR3 sequences, 15% to 20% of which are singletons. The leading ten clones occupy about 4% of the sample. Sequenced: blood. These TCRs come from a woman aged 18-35 years with Graves' hyperthyroidism.

This clonotype has more than one count but fewer than ten. The chain has TRBV20-1 and TRBJ2-7; D is uncertain. V was cut by 5 bases and J by 0 bases, with 17 bases left in between. This CDR3 spans 15 amino acids. Germline values: CDR1 DFQATT, CDR2 SNEGSKA (reference sequence). The CDR3 region is CSAPARATSSYEQYF. Here the CDR3 DNA reads TGCAGTGCTCCAGCTCGGGCGACAAGCTCCTACGAGCAGTACTTC.

This clonotype was picked up a small number of times. The gene calls are TRBV27 and TRBJ2-7; no clear D. Germline lookup yields CDR1 MNHEY and CDR2 SMNVEV (reference sequence). The V end was cut by 9 bases, the J end by 2 bases, with 11 bases between. There are 12 residues in the CDR3. CDR3 amino acids: CASMDFAYEQYF. CDR3 nucleotides: TGTGCCAGTATGGATTTCGCCTACGAGCAGTACTTC.

The V call is TRBV7-9, the J call TRBJ1-3; no reliable D call. Trimming left V 6 bases short and J 0 bases short, with 12 bases between. This CDR3 region has 15 residues. Germline V CDR1 and CDR2: SEHNR, FQNEAQ (reference sequence). The CDR3 DNA sequence: TGTGCCAGCAGAGAGGGATTTTCCTCTGGAAACACCATATATTTT. It yields the protein CASREGFSSGNTIYF.

In this sample, this clonotype turned up many times. The chain recombines TRBV11-3 with TRBJ2-7; the D gene is possibly TRBD2 (7 bases). Trimming stripped 3 bases from V and 4 bases from J, with 16 bases between. The germline V gene has CDR1 SGHNT and CDR2 YENEEA. The CDR3 is 15 residues long. CDR3 coding DNA: TGTGCCAGCAGCTTTGCCCGGGGGGCGGCGTACGAGCAGTACTTC. Its protein product is CASSFARGAAYEQYF.

This clonotype occurred a few times. The chain couples TRBV19 to TRBJ2-7; D is possibly TRBD1 or TRBD2 (6 bases each). V lost 7 bases and J lost 1, with 14 bases in between. Germline CDR1 is LNHDA and CDR2 is SQIVND (reference sequence). The CDR3 runs 14 residues. In DNA form, the CDR3 reads TGTGCCAGTACCATGGAGGGGGGATCCTACGAGCAGTACTTC. Residues: CASTMEGGSYEQYF.

Ten or more counts support this clonotype. The chain carries TRBV28 and TRBJ2-7; D is unresolved. The V gene's germline CDR1 is MDHEN and CDR2 SYDVKM. Trimming took 3 bases from V and 6 from J, leaving 6 bases between them. The CDR3 length is 11 residues. The chain's CDR3 is CASSFGSEQYF. The CDR3 DNA reads as TGTGCCAGCAGTTTTGGCTCCGAGCAGTACTTC.

At least ten counts were recorded for this clonotype. This rearrangement joins TRBV6-5 to TRBJ1-5; no definite D call. This CDR3 spans 14 amino acids. The germline gives CDR1 MNHEY, CDR2 SVGAGI. V was trimmed by 0 bases and J by 4 bases, leaving 7 bases between them. As DNA, the CDR3 is TGTGCCAGCAGTTACTCCACAGCGAATCAGCCCCAGCATTTT. This translates into CASSYSTANQPQHF.

The sample holds many counts of this clonotype. The chain employs TRBV6-1 and TRBJ1-5; no clear D. This CDR3 has 15 amino acids. V lost 3 bases and J lost 4, with 13 bases in between. Germline V lookup: CDR1 MNHNS, CDR2 SASEGT. CDR3 loop: CASSDTETRNQPQHF. The CDR3 DNA is TGTGCCAGCAGTGATACGGAGACCCGTAATCAGCCCCAGCATTTT.

This clonotype was seen repeatedly, ten times or more. This chain uses TRBV18 with TRBJ2-5; no clear D. Germline loops: CDR1 KGHSH, CDR2 LQKENI. The ends were cut back, 3 bases at V and 5 bases at J, with 13 bases in the middle. CDR3 size: 14 residues. The DNA of the CDR3 is TGTGCCAGCTCACCGGTCAGTATCCCGGAGACCCAGTACTTC. This encodes CASSPVSIPETQYF. Based on the CDR3 plus reference TRBV18 and TRBJ2-5, the full variable domain is NAGVMQNPRHLVRRRGQEARLRCSPMKGHSHVYWYRQLPEEGLKFMVYLQKENIIDESGMPKERFSAEFPKEGPSILRIQQVVRGDSAAYFCASSPVSIPETQYFGPGTRLLVL.

This clonotype was observed at least ten times. J is TRBJ2-6 and V is TRBV27; no clear D gene. The CDR3 spans 14 residues. Trimming removed 6 bases from V and 0 bases from J, with 6 bases in between. Per germline, CDR1 MNHEY and CDR2 SMNVEV (reference sequence). The CDR3 region has the DNA TGTGCCAGCAGAACAAACTCTGGGGCCAACGTCCTGACTTTC. It specifies CASRTNSGANVLTF.